The clone carrying this T cell receptor beta chain was observed a handful of times. What it recognizes is unknown. Treatment meaning: oral pan-JAK inhibitor, 5-10 mg twice daily. These data come from a study of CD8+ T cells in alopecia areata. This CDR3 spans 12 amino acids. CDR1 and CDR2 (germline): GTSNPN, SVGIG (reference sequence). Trimming cost V 2 bases and J 3 bases, with 8 bases left between them. Isolated RNA was reverse transcribed into cDNA used as the sequencing template. Profiling relied on immunoSEQ multiplex PCR, and the TCRdb table lists in-frame clones only, not all of them. The table shows approximately 210,000 clones, with around 43% occurring only once. Points from the study as a whole: With just one nonresponder, it is still uncertain whether baseline CD8+ expansion relates to response. A great number of expanded lesional clones endured in scalp and blood during tofacitinib. Clonality in lesional scalp, especially alopecia totalis/universalis, exceeded that of normal scalp. Clonality in the scalp and expanded CD8+ clones ranked among the top 100 were significantly decreased by tofacitinib.

Sequences were derived from CD4+ T cells sorted from blood, sampled around week 37, from a patient treated with tofacitinib. V gene TRBV30 combines with J gene TRBJ2-7; tentative D call: TRBD1 (6 bases). The origin of this receptor is a human donor with alopecia areata. The CDR3 region is CAWSRGGYEQYF. For the CDR3, the DNA is TGTGCCTGGAGTCGAGGGGGCTACGAGCAGTACTTC. Full variable domain (remainder filled in from reference TRBV30 and TRBJ2-7): SQTIHQWPATLVQPVGSPLSLECTVEGTSNPNLYWYRQAAGRGLQLLFYSVGIGQISSEVPQNLSASRPQDRQFILSSKKLLLSDSGFYLCAWSRGGYEQYFGPGTRLTVT.